The source of this T cell receptor (beta chain) is a study of OX40 agonist ivuxolimab in advanced cancers. Study information: In this cohort, patients received ivuxolimab, an agonistic anti-OX40 (CD134) antibody. Across the patients, intravenous ivuxolimab was delivered every 2 weeks at 0.01 to 10 mg/kg.

Repertoires were generated with immunoSEQ multiplex PCR, while TCRdb's copy carries only in-frame clones and drops some. Counted here are fewer than 11,000 clones, 76% occurring once; the ten biggest clones make up about a fifth. The V gene's germline CDR1 is GTSNPN and CDR2 SVGIG (reference sequence). The CDR3 extends over 14 amino acids. V lost 0 bases to trimming and J lost 11 bases, with 14 bases between them. This chain uses TRBV30 with TRBJ1-6; D may be TRBD1 (5 bases). The origin of this receptor is an adult with an advanced solid tumor such as melanoma, head and neck, liver or kidney cancer. This specimen consisted of CD4+ or CD8+ T cells sorted from blood, obtained in a trial of the OX40 agonist ivuxolimab. Written as DNA, the CDR3 is TGTGCCTGGAGTGTACCCAGGGAAGTCGCACCCCTCCACTTT. Translating gives CAWSVPREVAPLHF.